This entry concerns a single T cell receptor (beta chain). Its antigen is currently not known. One base away there is no much larger clone; base qualities are not given. The data derive from a study of T cell repertoires in cytomegalovirus infection (dated by TCRdb to about 2019). Broadly, across the study: The peptide stimulations were aimed at well-studied HLA-B-restricted epitopes as well as recently identified HLA-C-restricted CMV epitopes, whose presentation resists viral immunomodulation. Because public TCR beta signatures pointed to carriage of CMV infection together with the matching HLA type, the HLA type of each donor mattered for the analysis.

Trimming costs V 5 bases and J 2 bases, and their ends lie 16 bases apart. Spanning cysteine to phenylalanine, the CDR3 consists of 15 amino acids. Only the CDR3 region is kept as DNA, spanning 45 bases read in frame from base 1. The CDR1 and CDR2 encoded by the germline V gene (reference sequence) are SEHNR and FQNEAQ. Beyond this particular receptor, the publication reports: In both this cohort and an independent cohort of 300 to 450 donors, the cumulative frequency of public TCR beta family members distinguished carriers of CMV infection plus the relevant HLA type. The ex vivo response was dominated by HLA-C-restricted CMV-specific TCR beta clonotypes, which also provided the single most frequent clonotype in two of eight donors.

Sequenced on an Illumina HiSeq 1500. In-frame beta chains were kept once TCRdb had trimmed the public reads at Q25 with fastp and called clones with MiXCR. Each entry merges the rows of one CDR3 protein and shows their most common DNA and genes. For this sample there are hundreds of thousands of distinct CDR3 sequences; 25% to 40% appear just once. Around an eighth of the sample is taken by the ten largest. The sample's treatment or condition label is to be understood as: in vitro stimulation with specific CMV peptide epitopes to enrich CMV-specific T cells. The specimen comprised cultured CD8+ T cells from PBMCs, sampled from culture after CMV antigen stimulation. The receptor's source is a human donor in good health (CMV status not recorded). Some clones in this sample may be carry-over from other donors' samples. The rearrangement joined TRBV7-9 to TRBJ2-7; the D region possibly corresponds to TRBD1 (6 bases align). The DNA reads as follows: TGTGCCAGCAGCCCCGGGACACACTTTCCCTACGAGCAGTACTTC. This encodes CASSPGTHFPYEQYF.